This entry features one TCR beta chain sequence. CDR1 and CDR2 from the germline V gene are SGHRS and YFSETQ. The CDR3 length is 18 residues. V lost 0 bases to trimming and J lost 6 bases; unmatched junction nucleotides: 13. This sample is part of a study of blood T cell repertoires in COVID-19. On the study more broadly: Samples came from the United States, Italy and Spain, spanning acute and convalescent COVID-19. The analysed material was cDNA or gDNA that came from T cells, B-cell-depleted T cells, or PBMCs.

In Seattle, patients joined the study during active infection and were tracked longitudinally. As originally analysed: From reference gene primer amplification, estimates of nucleated cell counts were derived. The assay was immunoSEQ multiplex PCR, and TCRdb's table has in-frame clones only and misses some. The V and J calls and clone size are taken from that table; D and trimming were inferred from the DNA. This sample has 200,000 to 250,000 clones, with 90% to 95% found just once. The rearrangement uses TRBV5-1 and TRBJ2-1; TRBD2 matches 9 bases. This receptor was obtained from a man aged 55 to 70 with COVID-19, enrolled during active disease. The sequenced sample was peripheral blood. DNA for the CDR3: TGCGCCAGCAGCTTGGCCGGGTCAGGCGGGAGGGCCGGCAATGAGCAGTTCTTC. It codes for CASSLAGSGGRAGNEQFF.